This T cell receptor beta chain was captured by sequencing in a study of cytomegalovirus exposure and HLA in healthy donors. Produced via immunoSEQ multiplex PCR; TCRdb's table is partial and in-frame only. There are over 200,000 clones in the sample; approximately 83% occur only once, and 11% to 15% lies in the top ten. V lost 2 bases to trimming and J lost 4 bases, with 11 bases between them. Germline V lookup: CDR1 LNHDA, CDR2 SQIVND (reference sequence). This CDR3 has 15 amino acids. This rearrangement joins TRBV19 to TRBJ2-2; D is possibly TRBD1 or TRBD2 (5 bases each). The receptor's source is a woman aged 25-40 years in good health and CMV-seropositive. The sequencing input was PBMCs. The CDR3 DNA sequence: TGTGCCAGTAGTATATCTAAGGGGAGCACCGGGGAGCTGTTTTTT. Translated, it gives CASSISKGSTGELFF.